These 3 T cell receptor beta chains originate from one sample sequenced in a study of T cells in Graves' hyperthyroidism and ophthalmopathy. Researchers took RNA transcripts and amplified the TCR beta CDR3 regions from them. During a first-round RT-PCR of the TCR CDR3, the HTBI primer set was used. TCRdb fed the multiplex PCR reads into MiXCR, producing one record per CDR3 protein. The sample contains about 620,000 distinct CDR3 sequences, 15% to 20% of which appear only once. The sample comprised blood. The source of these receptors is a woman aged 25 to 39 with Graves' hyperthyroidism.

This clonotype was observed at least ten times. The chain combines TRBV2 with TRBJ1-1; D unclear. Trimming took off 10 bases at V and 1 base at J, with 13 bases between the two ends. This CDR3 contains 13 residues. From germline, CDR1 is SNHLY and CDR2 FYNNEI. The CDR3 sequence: CATAGLRNTEAFF. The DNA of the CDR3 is TGTGCCACCGCTGGCTTACGGAACACTGAAGCTTTCTTT.

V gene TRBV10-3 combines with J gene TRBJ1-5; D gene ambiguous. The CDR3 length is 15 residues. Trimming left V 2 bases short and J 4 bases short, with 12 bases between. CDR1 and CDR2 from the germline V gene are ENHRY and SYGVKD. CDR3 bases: TGTGCCATCAGTGAGGGGTTACCAGATAATCAGCCCCAGCATTTT. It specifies CAISEGLPDNQPQHF.

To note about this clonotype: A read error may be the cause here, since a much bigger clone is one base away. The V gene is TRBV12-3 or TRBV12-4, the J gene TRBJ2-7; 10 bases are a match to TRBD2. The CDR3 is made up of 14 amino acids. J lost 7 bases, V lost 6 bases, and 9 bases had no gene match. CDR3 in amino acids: CASRPGLARGEQYF. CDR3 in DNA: TGTGCCAGCAGACCGGGACTAGCGAGAGGAGAGCAGTACTTC.